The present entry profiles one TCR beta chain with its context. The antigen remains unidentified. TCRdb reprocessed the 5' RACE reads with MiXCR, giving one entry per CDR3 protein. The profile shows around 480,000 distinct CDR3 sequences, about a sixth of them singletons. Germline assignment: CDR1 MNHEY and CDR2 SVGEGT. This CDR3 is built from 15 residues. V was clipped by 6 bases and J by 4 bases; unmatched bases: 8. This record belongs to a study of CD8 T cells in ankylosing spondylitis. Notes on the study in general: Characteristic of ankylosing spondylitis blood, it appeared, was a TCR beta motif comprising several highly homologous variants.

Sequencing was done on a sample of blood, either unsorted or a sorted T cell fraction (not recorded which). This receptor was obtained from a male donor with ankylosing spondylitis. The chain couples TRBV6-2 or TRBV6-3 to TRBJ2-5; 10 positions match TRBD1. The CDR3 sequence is CASSSPGQGSETQYF. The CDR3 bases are TGTGCCAGCAGCTCACCGGGACAGGGGTCAGAGACCCAGTACTTC.